These T cell receptor beta chains were read from a single sample in a study of control samples from healthy donors and cancer patients. Method: immunoSEQ multiplex PCR; TCRdb's copy keeps in-frame clones and lacks some. This sample has about 75,000 clones, with over 65% found just once. Sequenced sample: blood. These receptors were obtained from a man aged 50-60 years in good health. Each CDR3 is given with its conserved first and last residue. D genes are given only for firm matches. Clone size, where shown, is once, few, many, or a class for clones that have expanded.

TRBJ2-5 | NA | NA | TRBV4-2 | TGTGCCAGCAGCCAAGGCGAGGGGCCCCAAGAGACCCAGTACTTC | CASSQGEGPQETQYF
TRBJ2-7 | NA | NA | TRBV6-5 | TGTGCCGTTCGCCCCGGGGAGACCTACGAGCAGTACTTC | CAVRPGETYEQYF
TRBJ1-1 | NA | NA | TRBV6-4 | TGTGCCAGCAGCCCCAGCCTGAACACTGAAGCTTTCTTT | CASSPSLNTEAFF
TRBJ2-7 | TRBD2 | once | TRBV3-1/TRBV3-2 | TGTGCCAGCAGCCCGGTCCCCAGCGGGAGCGCCGAGCAGTACTTC | CASSPVPSGSAEQYF
TRBJ2-3 | NA | NA | TRBV7-9 | TGTGCCAGCAGCCTGCCAGGGGCAGATACGCAGTATTTT | CASSLPGADTQYF
TRBJ2-2 | NA | NA | TRBV19 | TGTGCCAGTAGTCTCATTGGAGGGCTGTTTTTT | CASSLIGGLFF
TRBJ2-5 | NA | NA | TRBV4-1 | TGCGCCAGCAGCCAAGTGCGGAGAGAGACCCAGTACTTC | CASSQVRRETQYF
TRBJ2-3 | NA | NA | TRBV5-4 | TGTGCCAGCAGCCCGGGGGGCAACAGGGCCGTCACAGATACGCAGTATTTT | CASSPGGNRAVTDTQYF
TRBJ2-1 | TRBD2 | NA | TRBV10-2 | TGCGCCAGCAGAGTTAGCACTAGCGGGAGTTTCTACAATGAGCAGTTCTTC | CASRVSTSGSFYNEQFF
TRBJ2-1 | TRBD1 | NA | TRBV11-3 | TGTGCCAGCAGCCCAGGGACAGGGAGGGCGGAGGGTAGCTCCTACAATGAGCAGTTCTTC | CASSPGTGRAEGSSYNEQFF
TRBJ2-7 | NA | NA | TRBV6-1 | TGTGCCAGCAGTGAAATAGTCCGAGGGGAGCAGTACTTC | CASSEIVRGEQYF
TRBJ1-5 | NA | NA | TRBV30 | TGTGCCTGGAGTGCTCAGACTAATCAGCCCCAGCATTTT | CAWSAQTNQPQHF
TRBJ2-7 | TRBD1 | NA | TRBV19 | TGTGCCAGTAGCCGACTAGGACAGGGGGCCAGCTACGAGCAGTACTTC | CASSRLGQGASYEQYF
TRBJ2-1 | NA | NA | TRBV28 | TGTGCCAGCAGTTCCTACGGCTCCTACAATGAGCAGTTCTTC | CASSSYGSYNEQFF
TRBJ2-1 | TRBD1 | few | TRBV24-1 | TGTGCCACCAGTGATCCGGACAGGACAACCTACAATGAGCAGTTCTTC | CATSDPDRTTYNEQFF
TRBJ1-2 | NA | NA | TRBV6-2/TRBV6-3 | TGTGCCAGCAGCCTAGGTGTGGGGACCTATGGCTACACCTTC | CASSLGVGTYGYTF
TRBJ1-3 | NA | NA | TRBV12-3/TRBV12-4 | TGTGCCAGCAGTCCGCAAAGCAGGTCGTTATATTTT | CASSPQSRSLYF
TRBJ2-5 | NA | NA | TRBV6-1 | TGTGCCAGCAGTGAAAAGGAAGAGGGAGAGACCCAGTACTTC | CASSEKEEGETQYF
TRBJ1-2 | NA | NA | TRBV4-3 | TGCGCCAGCAGCCAAGACCCAATTAACTATGGCTACACCTTC | CASSQDPINYGYTF
TRBJ1-1 | NA | NA | TRBV5-6 | TGTGCCAGCAGCAGGACAGACATTGAAGCTTTCTTT | CASSRTDIEAFF
TRBJ1-3 | TRBD1 | NA | TRBV28 | TGTGCCAGCAGTCTACCGGGACAGGCTAACACCATATATTTT | CASSLPGQANTIYF
TRBJ1-1 | NA | NA | TRBV5-8 | TGTGCCAGCAGCTTGGCCTTTTACAAGATGAACACTGAAGCTTTCTTT | CASSLAFYKMNTEAFF
TRBJ2-5 | NA | NA | TRBV10-1 | TGCGCCAGCATTGGGCAAGGGGGAGGAGAGACCCAGTACTTC | CASIGQGGGETQYF
TRBJ1-6 | NA | NA | TRBV4-3 | TGCGCCAGCAGCCTAGGACGGTATGAACCCCTCCACTTT | CASSLGRYEPLHF
TRBJ2-3 | NA | NA | TRBV19 | TGTGCCAGTAGGGGTAGAGATACGCAGTATTTT | CASRGRDTQYF
TRBJ2-1 | NA | NA | TRBV7-3 | TGTGCCAGCAGCTTACTTTCCCTTTCAGGGGTTAATGAGCAGTTCTTC | CASSLLSLSGVNEQFF
TRBJ1-5 | NA | NA | TRBV6-6 | TGTGCCAGCAGTGTCAGGGGTAATCAGCCCCAGCATTTT | CASSVRGNQPQHF
TRBJ2-3 | NA | NA | TRBV3-1/TRBV3-2 | TGTGCCAGCAGCCAGCCTATAACAGATACGCAGTATTTT | CASSQPITDTQYF
TRBJ1-4 | NA | NA | TRBV29-1 | TGCAGCTTTGTGGGGGGAGACACCACTGAAAAACTGTTTTTT | CSFVGGDTTEKLFF
TRBJ1-1 | NA | NA | TRBV12-3/TRBV12-4 | TGTGCCAGCAGTTTCACAGGGAACACTGAAGCTTTCTTT | CASSFTGNTEAFF
TRBJ2-1 | TRBD1 | NA | TRBV6-1 | TGTGCCAGCAGTGAATTGTTCGGGACAGGATACAATGAGCAGTTCTTC | CASSELFGTGYNEQFF
TRBJ1-5 | NA | few | TRBV19 | TGTGCCAGTAGTATTAACCGAGGACAGCCCCAGCATTTT | CASSINRGQPQHF
TRBJ1-2 | NA | NA | TRBV5-4 | TGTGCCAGCAGCTTGGAAGGGCTGGACTATGGCTACACCTTC | CASSLEGLDYGYTF
TRBJ2-3 | TRBD1 | NA | TRBV5-1 | TGCGCCAGCAGTTATGACCCGACAGGGGGCACAGATACGCAGTATTTT | CASSYDPTGGTDTQYF
TRBJ2-3 | TRBD2 | NA | TRBV5-1 | TGCGCCAGCAGTTCTGGACTAGCGTCAGATACGCAGTATTTT | CASSSGLASDTQYF
TRBJ1-1 | NA | few | TRBV6-5 | TGTGCCAGCAGTTACTCTGAGGAGCACCCTGAAGCTTTCTTT | CASSYSEEHPEAFF
TRBJ2-1 | NA | NA | TRBV6-5 | TGTGCCAGCGGCCGGCCTTTTTACAATGAGCAGTTCTTC | CASGRPFYNEQFF